This T cell receptor (beta chain) derives from a study of cytomegalovirus exposure and HLA in healthy donors. Across the whole study: Early on, a data release was issued that held roughly 80 million unique TCRs from HLA-typed donors. Clustering assigned 70% to 85% of the approximately 400 genotyped donors to the Caucasian-associated ancestry cluster.

Study-wide results and caveats: A later analysis associated 15,000 or so TCR beta sequences with HLA alleles at a 0.05 false discovery rate. In an earlier analysis, most TCR beta V segments were productive about 87% or about 30% of the time.

Both 60 Vbeta primers and 13 Jbeta primers went into the PCR. Measured with immunoSEQ multiplex PCR; TCRdb has only the in-frame clones, and not every one. The table shows about 90,000 clones, with about 81% occurring only once. The CDR3 is 15 amino acids. Germline values: CDR1 SGHRS, CDR2 YFSETQ. The J segment lost 8 bases and the V segment lost 7 bases, leaving 13 bases of the junction unmatched. A note on this clone: As yet, its antigen is unknown.

The chain carries TRBV5-1 and TRBJ2-1, with 9 bases identical to TRBD2. The TCR was taken from a man between 18 and 35 years old in good health and CMV-seronegative. The sequenced sample consisted of PBMCs. The CDR3 reads CASGTSGPSWDEQFF. CDR3 nucleotide sequence: TGCGCCAGCGGTACTAGCGGGCCAAGTTGGGATGAGCAGTTCTTC.